The T cell receptor (beta chain) under discussion was sequenced for a study of blood T cell repertoires in COVID-19 (TCRdb year 2020). In terms of the full investigation: Samples from collaborators originated in the United States, Italy and Spain and spanned both the acute and convalescent phases of COVID-19. The sample metadata nearly always contained a de-identified subject ID, COVID-19 status, age in years and sex. Subjects who had been exposed to COVID-19, were actively infected with it, or had recovered from it provided the deeply sampled blood TCRbeta repertoires that made up the dataset. The prospective study material was composed of cDNA or gDNA derived from T cells, B-cell-depleted T cells, or PBMCs. The repertoires were released in a freely available public database meant as a resource for research on the immune response to SARS-CoV-2. Samples were obtained from the ongoing ImmuneRACE study (first 160 participants) and from about 1,300 subjects provided by 6 global collaborators. Where available, HLA class I and class II types were taken from metadata supplied by the sample provider and were not determined by assay-based typing.

Beyond this particular receptor, the publication reports: How much clinical and demographic metadata was included differed by source and by participant, and the metadata was provided uncurated.

In Seattle, one collaborating source enrolled patients while the infection was active and tracked those patients longitudinally over the course of disease. The collaborating institutions used their own protocols to collect whole blood in K2EDTA tubes. For TCRbeta analysis, collaborators shipped samples as frozen whole blood, isolated PBMCs, or DNA extracted from either of those sample types. TCRbeta CDR3 regions were amplified from genomic DNA using the immunoSEQ Assay, a bias-controlled multiplex PCR. As for the original processing: Within the assay, amplification of reference gene primers was used to estimate how many nucleated cells each sample contained. To quantify the absolute abundance of each unique TCRbeta CDR3 rearrangement, sequence reads were collapsed and filtered. For each sample, productive Simpson clonality was calculated as the square root of Simpson's diversity index over productive rearrangements. What TCRdb holds here is the immuneACCESS table cut down to in-frame rearrangements. Part of the clones is not present; checked against another copy, under half of the missing clones reflect an unresolved V gene, and the others are unexplained. The DNA gave D and trimming, while V, J and clone size come from that table. This sample is represented by roughly 100,000 clones; 87% of them were singletons. More than 5% of the sample is taken by the ten largest.

Trimming removed 3 bases from V and 5 bases from J, leaving 27 bases between the germline ends. CDR1 SGDLS and CDR2 YYNGEE are derived from the germline V gene. Inclusive of the bounding cysteine and phenylalanine, the CDR3 is 19 residues long. Only CDR3 DNA remains: 57 bases, in frame from the first base. This clone has just one count. This clone's antigen is unknown. Within one base of it there is no much larger clone, and no base qualities were kept. Here the chain combines TRBV9 and TRBJ1-3, with no reliable assignment of the D segment. This clonotype was sampled from a woman aged 50 to 60 with COVID-19, enrolled during active disease. Material for sequencing was peripheral blood. Here is the DNA: TGTGCCAGCAGCGCAGGATGGAAGTCCTCCTCGGCCGGGAGAAACACCATATATTTT. This encodes CASSAGWKSSSAGRNTIYF.